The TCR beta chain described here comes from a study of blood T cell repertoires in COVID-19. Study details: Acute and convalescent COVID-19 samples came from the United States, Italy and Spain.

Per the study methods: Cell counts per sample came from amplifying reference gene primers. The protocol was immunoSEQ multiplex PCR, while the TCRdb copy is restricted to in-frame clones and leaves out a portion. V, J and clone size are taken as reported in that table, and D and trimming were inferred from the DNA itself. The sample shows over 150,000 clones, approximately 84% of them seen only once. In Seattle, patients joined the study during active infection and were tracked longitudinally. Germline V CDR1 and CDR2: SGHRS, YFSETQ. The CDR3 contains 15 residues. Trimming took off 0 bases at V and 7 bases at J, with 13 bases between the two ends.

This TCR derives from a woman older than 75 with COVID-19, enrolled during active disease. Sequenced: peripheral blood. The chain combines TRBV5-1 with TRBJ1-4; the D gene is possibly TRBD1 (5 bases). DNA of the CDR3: TGCGCCAGCAGCTTGGGGGCCCAGGGAGGTGAAAAACTGTTTTTT. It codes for CASSLGAQGGEKLFF.